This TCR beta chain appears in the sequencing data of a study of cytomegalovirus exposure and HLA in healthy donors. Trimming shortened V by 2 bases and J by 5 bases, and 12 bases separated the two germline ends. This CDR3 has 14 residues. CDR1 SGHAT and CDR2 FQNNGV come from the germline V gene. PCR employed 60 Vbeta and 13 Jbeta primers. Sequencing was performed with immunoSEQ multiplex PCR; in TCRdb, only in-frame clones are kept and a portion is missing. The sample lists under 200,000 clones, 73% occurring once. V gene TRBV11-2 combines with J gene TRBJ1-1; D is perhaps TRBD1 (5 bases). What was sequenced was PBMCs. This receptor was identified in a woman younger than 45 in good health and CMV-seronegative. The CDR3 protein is CASSLQGPGTEAFF. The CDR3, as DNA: TGTGCCAGCAGCTTACAGGGCCCAGGGACTGAAGCTTTCTTT.